These 20 T cell receptor beta chains were sequenced from one sample in a study of T cells after yellow fever vaccination (dated 2019 in TCRdb). Preparation of the library involved 5' RACE. The sequencer was an Illumina NovaSeq 6000. TCRdb trimmed the raw reads at Q25, called clones with MiXCR and kept productive beta chains. Entries are consolidated by CDR3 protein sequence, retaining the most common genes and DNA. For this sample there are 300,000 to 400,000 distinct CDR3 sequences; around 13% appear just once. Roughly 3.1% of the sample rests with the top ten. The label giving this sample's treatment or condition can be read as: live attenuated yellow fever vaccine strain. The material was CD4+ T cells sorted from PBMCs, obtained 15 days after the yellow fever booster vaccination. The receptors here all came from a man aged 18-30 years who received the YFV17D yellow fever vaccine.

The chain carries TRBV28 and TRBJ2-5; D is ambiguous. This CDR3 spans 14 amino acids. Trimming cost V 2 bases and J 2 bases, with 9 bases left between them. CDR1 and CDR2 (germline): MDHEN, SYDVKM. The CDR3 loop is CASSLSSGQETQYF. DNA for the CDR3: TGTGCCAGCAGTTTAAGTTCCGGACAAGAGACCCAGTACTTC. The full variable domain, its missing parts supplied by reference TRBV28 and TRBJ2-5, is DVKVTQSSRYLVKRTGEKVFLECVQDMDHENMFWYRQDPGLGLRLIYFSYDVKMKEKGDIPEGYSVSREKKERFSLILESASTNQTSMYLCASSLSSGQETQYFGPGTRLLVL.

The rearrangement links TRBV5-6 to TRBJ2-2, with 8 bases that match TRBD1. The germline V gene has CDR1 SGHDT and CDR2 YYEEEE. V dropped 4 bases and J dropped 1; count of bases not matched to a gene: 9. This CDR3 region has 17 residues. CDR3 bases: TGTGCCAGCAGCCGTTATACCGGGACAGGGAACACCGGGGAGCTGTTTTTT. Residues: CASSRYTGTGNTGELFF.

V usage is TRBV5-1 and J usage is TRBJ1-1, with a weak D call TRBD1 (6 bases). Germline CDR1 SGHRS, CDR2 YFSETQ. Trimming removed 6 bases at V and 6 bases at J, with 21 bases between. The CDR3 spans 15 residues. The CDR3 nucleotides read TGCGCCAGCAACCTAGGGGGGAAGAAGGGTCCTGAAGCTTTCTTT. Amino acid sequence: CASNLGGKKGPEAFF.

Many counts were recorded for this clonotype. The rearrangement links TRBV5-1 to TRBJ2-2, with no clear D. The germline V gene encodes CDR1 SGHRS and CDR2 YFSETQ. The CDR3 totals 15 residues. V was trimmed by 0 bases and J by 4 bases, leaving 10 bases between them. For the CDR3, the DNA is TGCGCCAGCAGCTTGGTTGCTTCGTTCACCGGGGAGCTGTTTTTT. Protein: CASSLVASFTGELFF.

This clonotype was picked up a small number of times. The V and J genes are TRBV5-6 and TRBJ1-2; TRBD1 aligns across 7 bases. The CDR3 sequence is 14 residues long. Unmatched junction bases numbered 12, after V lost 4 bases and J lost 9 bases. Per the germline V gene, CDR1 is SGHDT and CDR2 is YYEEEE. CDR3 amino acids: CASSLMGQPMSYTF. Here the CDR3 DNA reads TGTGCCAGCAGCCTTATGGGACAGCCTATGAGCTACACCTTC.

The genes are TRBV12-2 and TRBJ2-1; the DNA was not used to check the table's D call, TRBD1. TRBV12-2 is reported as a pseudogene. The CDR3 is 15 amino acids. Here the CDR3 reads CASRLTAPAPNEQFF. CDR3 sequence (DNA): TGTGCAAGTCGCCTAACGGCCCCAGCACCCAATGAGCAGTTCTTC.

The table lists this clonotype with a few counts. The chain recombines TRBV6-2 or TRBV6-3 with TRBJ2-7; tentatively, D is TRBD1 or TRBD2 (6 bases each). V shed 7 bases and J shed 4 bases, with 11 bases lying between them. Germline assignment: CDR1 MNHEY and CDR2 SVGEGT. The CDR3 is 12 residues long. In DNA, the CDR3 is TGTGCCAGCATCGGGGGCGAATACGAGCAGTACTTC. Amino acids: CASIGGEYEQYF.

This clonotype came up a few times. The gene calls are TRBV20-1 and TRBJ1-6; a possible D gene is TRBD1 (5 bases). Germline loops: CDR1 DFQATT, CDR2 SNEGSKA (reference sequence). CDR3 length: 15 residues. V lost 0 bases and J 9 bases, leaving 15 bases between the germline ends. The CDR3 bases are TGCAGTGCTAGAGATCCGGGACGGAGCGGTTCACCCCTCCACTTT. Residues: CSARDPGRSGSPLHF.

This clonotype was counted many times. CDR3 DNA sequence: TGCGCCAGCAGCTTAACCGGGACGGCGAATAACTATGGCTACACCTTC. As protein: CASSLTGTANNYGYTF. The V and J genes are TRBV5-1 and TRBJ1-2, with a weak D call TRBD1 (5 bases). This CDR3 has 16 amino acids. The germline CDR1 and CDR2 sequences are SGHRS and YFSETQ. Trimming pared 2 bases from V and 1 base from J, leaving 15 bases between.

The rearrangement links TRBV4-1 to TRBJ1-4; a possible D gene is TRBD1 (5 bases). CDR1 is MGHRA, CDR2 YSYEKL, per germline. The V end was cut by 4 bases, the J end by 0 bases, with 9 bases between. The CDR3 is 15 residues long. CDR3 loop: CASSPGLTTNEKLFF. The DNA for the CDR3 is TGCGCCAGCAGCCCGGGACTCACAACTAATGAAAAACTGTTTTTT.

In this sample, this clonotype turned up a few times. This chain connects TRBV20-1 to TRBJ1-2; a weak D match, TRBD1 (5 bases). Germline V gene sequence: CDR1 DFQATT, CDR2 SNEGSKA (reference sequence). V was shortened by 1 base and J by 5 bases, with 14 bases between the two germline ends. CDR3 length: 14 residues. This CDR3 is CSARVSTGYYGYTF. CDR3 sequence (DNA): TGCAGTGCTAGAGTCTCCACAGGATATTATGGCTACACCTTC.

The CDR3 spells CASSYSSRPDTQYF. CDR3 DNA: TGTGCCAGCAGTTACTCGAGCCGGCCAGATACGCAGTATTTT. The gene calls are TRBV6-6 and TRBJ2-3; no definite D call. The V and J ends lost 0 bases and 4 bases respectively, with 8 bases between them. CDR3 length: 14 residues. Germline CDR1 reads MNHNY; CDR2 reads SVGAGI (reference sequence).

This chain joins TRBV3-1 and TRBJ1-1; D is unclear. CDR1 LGHDT and CDR2 YNNKEL come from the germline V gene (reference sequence). The CDR3 runs to 12 residues. Trimming pared 1 base from V and 8 bases from J, leaving 8 bases between. The CDR3 loop reads CASSQGQGEAFF. CDR3 nucleotide sequence: TGTGCCAGCAGCCAAGGTCAAGGAGAAGCTTTCTTT.

This clonotype appeared a few times. The DNA for the CDR3 is TGTGCCAGCAAATTAAATAGGGCGGGAGACACTGAAGCTTTCTTT. Its translation: CASKLNRAGDTEAFF. The rearrangement links TRBV7-3 to TRBJ1-1; D is ambiguous. The germline CDR1 and CDR2 sequences are SGHTA and FQGTGA. Trimming cost V 7 bases and J 3 bases, with 18 bases left between them. This CDR3 is 15 amino acids long. Complete variable domain (other parts from reference TRBV7-3 and TRBJ1-1): GAGVSQTPSNKVTEKGKYVELRCDPISGHTALYWYRQSLGQGPEFLIYFQGTGAADDSGLPNDRFFAVRPEGSVSTLKIQRTERGDSAVYLCASKLNRAGDTEAFFGQGTRLTVV.

This clonotype has ten or more counts. This chain uses TRBV4-2 with TRBJ2-3; D call uncertain. There are 14 residues in the CDR3. The germline V gene encodes CDR1 LGHNA and CDR2 YNFKEQ. V was cut by 0 bases and J by 6 bases, with 10 bases left in between. The CDR3, as DNA: TGTGCCAGCAGCCAAGATCCAACTACCGATACGCAGTATTTT. Translated, it gives CASSQDPTTDTQYF.

The CDR3 region is CASSLARNTIYF. In DNA form, the CDR3 reads TGTGCCAGCAGTTTAGCCCGAAACACCATATATTTT. The J gene is TRBJ1-3, the V gene TRBV12-3 or TRBV12-4; D is uncertain. V was cut by 0 bases and J by 5 bases, with 2 bases left in between. This CDR3 contains 12 residues.

In its sample, this clonotype was seen a few times. The gene calls are TRBV20-1 and TRBJ2-7; 11 bases are a match to TRBD1. Germline CDR1 reads DFQATT; CDR2 reads SNEGSKA (reference sequence). Trimming took 3 bases from V and 1 from J; bases not matched to a gene: 2. There are 14 residues in the CDR3. Here the CDR3 reads CSARDRGRSYEQYV. In nucleotides, the CDR3 is TGCAGTGCTAGGGACAGGGGGCGATCCTACGAGCAGTACGTC.

The CDR3 DNA follows: TGTGCCAGCAGGCCTGCGGGGGAGACCCAGTACTTC. It codes for CASRPAGETQYF. The chain is built from TRBV7-9 and TRBJ2-5, with D possibly being TRBD2 (6 bases). Germline V gene sequence: CDR1 SEHNR, CDR2 FQNEAQ (reference sequence). V gave up 6 bases and J gave up 5 bases, with 10 bases separating them. The CDR3 consists of 12 residues.

Comment on this clonotype: One end of the junction fails to match germline, which may point to a read error. The chain has TRBV5-1 and TRBJ2-5, with D perhaps matching TRBD1 or TRBD2 (6 bases each). This CDR3 has 13 amino acids. CDR1 is SGHRS and CDR2 is YFSETQ in the germline V gene. CDR3 nucleotide sequence: TGTGCCAGCAGTTCCCTAGGGGGGGAGACCCAGTACTTC. Translation gives CASSSLGGETQYF.

This clonotype was picked up a small number of times. The V gene is TRBV3-1, the J gene TRBJ2-1; 12 positions match TRBD2. Trimming removed 5 bases from V and 8 bases from J; junction bases left unmatched: 1. The CDR3 is 13 residues long. Germline assignment: CDR1 LGHDT and CDR2 YNNKEL (reference sequence). The CDR3 sequence: CASSSSGGDEQFF. The DNA for the CDR3 is TGTGCCAGCAGCTCTAGCGGGGGGGATGAGCAGTTCTTC.